This is a list of T cell receptor beta chains from one sample in a study of shared clonotypes between healthy human individuals. Sequenced by immunoSEQ multiplex PCR; TCRdb stores in-frame clones only, minus some. This table holds more than 1 million clones, around 82% found once. Material: memory CD4+ T cells from PBMCs. The receptors shown here come from a man aged 18 to 30 in good health. Some clones in this sample may be carry-over from other donors' samples. The CDR3 runs from the conserved cysteine through the conserved F or W.

j_call: TRBJ2-7; v_call: TRBV7-8; cdr3_aa: CASSSLAGGPYEQYF
j_call: TRBJ2-5; v_call: TRBV7-2; cdr3_aa: CASSFPGGETQYF
j_call: TRBJ1-2; v_call: TRBV11-2; cdr3_aa: CASSSVGVDYTF
j_call: TRBJ2-5; v_call: TRBV27; cdr3_aa: CASRLLAGGKETQYF
j_call: TRBJ2-3; v_call: TRBV28; cdr3_aa: CASSLSMGERGQYF
j_call: TRBJ2-1; v_call: TRBV28; cdr3_aa: CASSIGLPSFGEQFF
j_call: TRBJ1-5; v_call: TRBV27; cdr3_aa: CASSLSPGGGQPQHF
j_call: TRBJ2-6; v_call: TRBV9; cdr3_aa: CASSDYGAGLHSGANVLTF
j_call: TRBJ1-2; v_call: TRBV6-1; cdr3_aa: CASSRTDNYGYTF
j_call: TRBJ2-3; v_call: TRBV7-6; cdr3_aa: CASRPREREAYPPDTQYF
j_call: TRBJ1-1; v_call: TRBV5-4; cdr3_aa: CASSPPNRATEAFF
j_call: TRBJ2-7; v_call: TRBV6-1; cdr3_aa: CASIPSGRLYEQYF
j_call: TRBJ2-2; v_call: TRBV19; cdr3_aa: CASSRRGTNTGELFF
j_call: TRBJ2-7; v_call: TRBV6-1; cdr3_aa: CASEWPGRYTYEQYF
j_call: TRBJ2-6; v_call: TRBV7-6; cdr3_aa: CASSLGLRSGANVLTF
j_call: TRBJ1-3; v_call: TRBV18; cdr3_aa: CASSPGTGGRSGNTIYF
j_call: TRBJ2-7; v_call: TRBV7-6; cdr3_aa: CASSPLAAGGLEQYF
j_call: TRBJ2-2; v_call: TRBV15; cdr3_aa: CATSRVGLANTGELFF
j_call: TRBJ2-4; v_call: TRBV9; cdr3_aa: CASSPGTAKNIQYF
j_call: TRBJ1-1; v_call: TRBV5-4; cdr3_aa: CASSLGGGGSEAFF
j_call: TRBJ1-6; v_call: TRBV5-6; cdr3_aa: CASSPSGQGRNSPLHF
j_call: TRBJ2-1; v_call: TRBV7-9; cdr3_aa: CASSLAGSPLNEQFF
j_call: TRBJ2-1; v_call: TRBV9; cdr3_aa: CASSAGTHPYNEQFF
j_call: TRBJ2-5; v_call: TRBV14; cdr3_aa: CASSRSDRGFETQYF
j_call: TRBJ2-2; v_call: TRBV6-1; cdr3_aa: CASSEVRGNTGELFF
j_call: TRBJ2-1; v_call: TRBV7-2; cdr3_aa: CASSLGRGNYNEQFF
j_call: TRBJ1-3; v_call: TRBV5-1; cdr3_aa: CASSLDRVSGNTIYF
j_call: TRBJ1-2; v_call: TRBV28; cdr3_aa: CASSLGGANYGYTF
j_call: TRBJ1-3; v_call: TRBV7-9; cdr3_aa: CASSLVPVSGNTIYF
j_call: TRBJ2-7; v_call: TRBV4-2; cdr3_aa: CASSPRLLVAHEQYF
j_call: TRBJ1-3; v_call: TRBV5-1; cdr3_aa: CASSLEASGHTIYF
j_call: TRBJ1-2; v_call: TRBV28; cdr3_aa: CASGTASNYGYTF
j_call: TRBJ1-2; v_call: TRBV13; cdr3_aa: CASSLNTQGVYGYTF
j_call: TRBJ2-7; v_call: TRBV6-1; cdr3_aa: CASRSGRVNEQYF
j_call: TRBJ2-7; v_call: TRBV7-2; cdr3_aa: CASSLSYAKQYEQYF
j_call: TRBJ2-1; v_call: TRBV28; cdr3_aa: CASSTHGDQTLNNEQFF
j_call: TRBJ2-3; v_call: TRBV6-4; cdr3_aa: CASSAMHGDTQYF
j_call: TRBJ2-7; v_call: TRBV27; cdr3_aa: CASSRTGAGSYEQYF
j_call: TRBJ2-7; v_call: TRBV7-9; cdr3_aa: CASSFVAGVGYEQYF
j_call: TRBJ1-5; v_call: TRBV10-3; cdr3_aa: CATQGGYSNQPQHF
j_call: TRBJ1-1; v_call: TRBV28; cdr3_aa: CASTGQTNTEAFF
j_call: TRBJ2-5; v_call: TRBV5-4; cdr3_aa: CASSLGGLAGIETQYF
j_call: TRBJ2-1; v_call: TRBV5-1; cdr3_aa: CASSLSVVPSSYNEQFF
j_call: TRBJ2-7; v_call: TRBV5-1; cdr3_aa: CASSPDPGRPYEQYF
j_call: TRBJ1-4; v_call: TRBV10-3; cdr3_aa: CAISGDSAGEKLFF
j_call: TRBJ2-3; v_call: TRBV7-9; cdr3_aa: CASSLDQITDTQYF
j_call: TRBJ2-6; v_call: TRBV27; cdr3_aa: CASSSRGAGANVLTF
j_call: TRBJ2-7; v_call: TRBV28; cdr3_aa: CASLVADGSYEQYF
j_call: TRBJ1-1; v_call: TRBV5-6; cdr3_aa: CASSQQGLLNTEAFF
j_call: TRBJ2-1; v_call: TRBV6-5; cdr3_aa: CASNTRYNEQFF
j_call: TRBJ2-1; v_call: TRBV28; cdr3_aa: CASSREALLSYNEQFF
j_call: TRBJ2-7; v_call: TRBV19; cdr3_aa: CASSPGGAEFYEQYF
j_call: TRBJ1-1; v_call: TRBV27; cdr3_aa: CASRENPFLNTEAFF
j_call: TRBJ2-7; v_call: TRBV18; cdr3_aa: CASSLNRQGAGEQYF
j_call: TRBJ1-2; v_call: TRBV28; cdr3_aa: CASSLRGARDYGYTF
j_call: TRBJ1-5; v_call: TRBV7-2; cdr3_aa: CASRQLLSDRDNQPQHF
j_call: TRBJ2-2; v_call: TRBV9; cdr3_aa: CASSVVQGTGELFF
j_call: TRBJ2-5; v_call: TRBV10-2; cdr3_aa: CASSELNTGFQETQYF
j_call: TRBJ2-2; v_call: TRBV4-1; cdr3_aa: CASSRTTSTTGELFF